This T cell receptor beta chain stems from a study of T cell repertoires in cytomegalovirus infection. A single record per CDR3 protein comes from TCRdb applying MiXCR to the reads. The table lists some 350,000 distinct CDR3 sequences, less than 20% of them singletons, with 8.5% to 10% in the top ten. Comment on this clonotype: Its antigen is unidentified.

Points from the study as a whole: There were HLA-C-restricted CMV-specific TCR beta clonotypes dominating the ex vivo response. Of the TCR beta families, the public ones yielded a cumulative frequency that identified carriers of CMV plus the relevant HLA.

CDR1 and CDR2 (germline): MNHEY, SVGEGT. The ends lost 4 bases at V and 3 bases at J; junction bases unmatched: 8. The CDR3 extends over 15 amino acids. V gene TRBV6-2 or TRBV6-3 combines with J gene TRBJ2-7, with 8 bases that match TRBD2. The clonotype comes from a human donor in good health (CMV status not recorded). Some clones in this sample may be carry-over from other donors' samples. Sequencing input: PBMCs. CDR3 amino acids: CASSLTSGRVYEQYF. The CDR3 nucleotides read TGTGCCAGCAGTTTGACGAGCGGGAGAGTCTACGAGCAGTACTTC.